This entry features one TCR beta chain sequence. Its antigen is undetermined. Among ophthalmopathy patients, the Clinical Activity Score reached at least 3, the NOSPECS grade reached at least 4, and duration remained under 3 months. The data belong to a study of T cells in Graves' hyperthyroidism and ophthalmopathy. Looking at the study overall: Blood was drawn when the patient was first diagnosed and still untreated.

This CDR3 is 12 amino acids long. Trimming took 1 base from V and 7 from J, leaving 6 bases between them. In germline, CDR1 is SGHVS, CDR2 FNYEAQ. Template material for amplifying TCR beta CDR3 regions consisted of RNA transcripts. The study used the HTBI primer set for a first-round RT-PCR of the TCR CDR3. MiXCR, run by TCRdb on the multiplex PCR reads, gives a single entry per CDR3 protein. This table has fewer than 450,000 distinct CDR3 sequences, about 18% appearing once. Overall study findings and caveats: Researchers report that a 13 V-J model separated ophthalmopathy from stable hyperthyroidism. Most thyroid-expanded clonotypes above 0.001 were also found in blood.

Sequencing was performed on blood. This sequence originates from a man between 18 and 29 years old with Graves' ophthalmopathy. This sequence joins TRBV7-6 and TRBJ2-3; no clear D. The CDR3 coding sequence is TGTGCCAGCAGCTTAGGTGCAAATACGCAGTATTTT. Protein: CASSLGANTQYF.